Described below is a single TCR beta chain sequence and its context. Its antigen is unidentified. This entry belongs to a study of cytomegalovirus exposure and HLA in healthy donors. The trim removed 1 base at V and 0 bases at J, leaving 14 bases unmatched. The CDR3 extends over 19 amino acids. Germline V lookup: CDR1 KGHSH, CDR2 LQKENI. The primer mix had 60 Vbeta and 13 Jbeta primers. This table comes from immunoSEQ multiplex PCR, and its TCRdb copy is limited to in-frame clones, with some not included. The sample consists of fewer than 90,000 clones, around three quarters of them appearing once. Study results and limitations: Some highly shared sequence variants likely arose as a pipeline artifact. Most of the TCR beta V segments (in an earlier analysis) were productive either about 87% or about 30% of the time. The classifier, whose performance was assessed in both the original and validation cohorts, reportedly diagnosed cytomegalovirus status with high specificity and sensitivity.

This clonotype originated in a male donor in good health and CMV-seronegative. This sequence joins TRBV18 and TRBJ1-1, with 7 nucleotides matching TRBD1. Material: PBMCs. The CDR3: CASSPRSLTGPVMNTEAFF. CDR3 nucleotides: TGTGCCAGCTCACCACGGTCCCTGACAGGGCCGGTGATGAACACTGAAGCTTTCTTT. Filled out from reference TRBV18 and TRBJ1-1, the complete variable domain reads NAGVMQNPRHLVRRRGQEARLRCSPMKGHSHVYWYRQLPEEGLKFMVYLQKENIIDESGMPKERFSAEFPKEGPSILRIQQVVRGDSAAYFCASSPRSLTGPVMNTEAFFGQGTRLTVV.